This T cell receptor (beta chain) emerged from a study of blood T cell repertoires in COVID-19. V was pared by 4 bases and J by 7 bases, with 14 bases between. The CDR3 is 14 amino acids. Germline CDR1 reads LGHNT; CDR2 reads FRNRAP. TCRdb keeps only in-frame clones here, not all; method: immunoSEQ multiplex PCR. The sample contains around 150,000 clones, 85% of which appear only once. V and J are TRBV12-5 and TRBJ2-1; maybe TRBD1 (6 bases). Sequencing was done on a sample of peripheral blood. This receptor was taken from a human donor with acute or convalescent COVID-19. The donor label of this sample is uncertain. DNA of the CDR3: TGTGCTAGTGGTTCCGGCCAGGGGACAAATGAGCAGTTCTTC. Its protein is CASGSGQGTNEQFF.